The 16 T cell receptor beta chains below were found in one sample sequenced in a study of T cell clonality in common variable immunodeficiency. The data were produced by immunoSEQ multiplex PCR, yet TCRdb's version contains in-frame clones alone and is incomplete. Recorded here are 39,000 or so clones, with no singletons, and the ten leading clones hold 2.5% to 3%. The specimen was peripheral blood mononuclear cells. Receptor source: a person aged 18 to 75 in good health.

This clone was counted many times. The read ends 3 residues before the CDR3 terminus; that terminus is restored from the germline J gene. This rearrangement joins TRBV30 to TRBJ2-2; D ambiguous. This CDR3 spans 11 amino acids. CDR1 is GTSNPN and CDR2 is SVGIG in the germline V gene (reference sequence). CDR3 residues: CAWSVQLGLFF. The covered CDR3 bases are TGTGCCTGGAGTGTACAGTTGGGG.

This clone showed up many times. The read is 3 residues too short to cover the CDR3 end, so that end is filled in from the germline J gene. J is TRBJ2-3 and V is TRBV6-4; TRBD1 might be the D (6 bases). V was shortened by 6 bases and J by 2 bases, with 15 bases between the two germline ends. This CDR3 region has 15 residues. Germline V gene sequence: CDR1 MRHNA, CDR2 SNTAGT. The sequenced CDR3 bases are TGTGCCAGCAGCGCCACGGACAGCTACACAGATACG. Residues: CASSATDSYTDT. The CDR3 in its entirety is CASSATDSYTDTQYF.

This clone showed up just a few times. From the germline J gene comes the end of the CDR3, since the read stops 3 residues before it. The chain is built from TRBV2 and TRBJ1-5; D may be TRBD1 (5 bases). This CDR3 has 13 residues. V lost 6 bases, J lost 6 bases, and 12 bases lay in between. Germline V gene data show CDR1 as SNHLY and CDR2 as FYNNEI. CDR3 residues: CASRSGAFQPQHF. The CDR3 DNA, read in part, is TGTGCCAGCAGATCTGGGGCTTTTCAGCCC.

This clone was counted ten times or more. The read finishes 3 residues shy of the CDR3 end, and the germline J gene is used to complete it. This chain links TRBV5-1 with TRBJ1-1, with a weak D call TRBD1 (5 bases). The V end was cut by 1 base, the J end by 3 bases, with 13 bases between. The CDR3 runs 15 residues. Germline V gene sequence: CDR1 SGHRS, CDR2 YFSETQ. The CDR3 DNA, read in part, is TGCGCCAGCAGCTTGTTGGTTCAGACAGACACTGAA. Translation gives CASSLLVQTDTE. The complete CDR3 protein is CASSLLVQTDTEAFF.

This clone was counted at least ten times. With the read ending 3 residues before the CDR3 end, the germline J gene is used to fill in that end. J is TRBJ2-4 and V is TRBV5-1, with 8 positions matching TRBD2. Germline V gene data show CDR1 as SGHRS and CDR2 as YFSETQ. The CDR3 runs to 16 residues. V dropped 0 bases and J dropped 6; count of bases not matched to a gene: 8. This CDR3 reads CASSLAGGAGANIQYF. The CDR3 DNA, read in part, is TGCGCCAGCAGCTTGGCCGGGGGGGCGGGAGCAAACATT.

There are many counts of this clone. Read coverage stops 3 residues before the CDR3 terminus; the germline J gene supplies the remainder. The chain joins TRBV11-3 to TRBJ2-1; TRBD1 matches at 7 bases. Trimming at V came to 1 base and at J to 4 bases, leaving 4 bases not matched to a gene. The CDR3 extends over 15 amino acids. CDR1 and CDR2 from the germline V gene are SGHNT and YENEEA. Incomplete CDR3 DNA: TGTGCCAGCAGCTTAGGGGACAGTAGATACAATGAG. Translation gives CASSLGDSRYNE. The CDR3 as a whole reads CASSLGDSRYNEQFF.

Remarks on this clone: The CDR3 end falls 3 residues outside the read, so it is completed with the germline J gene. The chain has TRBV20-1 and TRBJ2-3; 9 nucleotides match TRBD2. This CDR3 region has 15 residues. From germline, CDR1 is DFQATT and CDR2 SNEGSKA (reference sequence). The CDR3 DNA, read in part, is TGCAGTGCTAGTTTTCCTAGCGGGGCCCAAGAGACG. Amino acids: CSASFPSGAQET. The whole CDR3 protein is CSASFPSGAQETQYF.

This clone has a count of ten or more. The CDR3 end lies 3 residues beyond the end of the read and is filled in from the germline J gene. This chain uses TRBV10-3 with TRBJ2-7; 9 bases align to TRBD2. V lost 6 bases and J lost 4; bases outside the gene matches: 7. This CDR3 region has 14 residues. Germline CDR1 and CDR2: ENHRY and SYGVKD. Incomplete CDR3 DNA: TGTGCCATCAGAGCTAGCGGGACTCGGTACGAG. Protein sequence: CAIRASGTRYE. The CDR3 reads in full as CAIRASGTRYEQYF.

The table lists this clone with many counts. Partial CDR3 DNA: TGTGCCACAGCTGACCATAACAGGGGGACTGAA. The encoded protein is CATADHNRGTE. In full, the CDR3 reads CATADHNRGTEAFF. This sequence joins TRBV19 and TRBJ1-1, with 8 bases identical to TRBD1. The CDR3 extends 3 residues past the end of the read, so its final part is completed from the germline J gene. The CDR3 runs to 14 residues. J gave up 5 bases and V 10 bases, and 12 bases lay outside the gene matches. CDR1 is LNHDA and CDR2 is SQIVND in the germline V gene (reference sequence).

Ten or more counts support this clone. With the read ending 3 residues before the CDR3 end, the germline J gene is used to fill in that end. The V call is TRBV6-4, the J call TRBJ2-7; 8 bases match TRBD1. Trimming removed 2 bases from V and 1 base from J; junction bases left unmatched: 4. The CDR3 is 15 residues long. Germline V gene lookup returns CDR1 MRHNA and CDR2 SNTAGT. This CDR3 is CASSDRDRKSYEQYF. The CDR3 DNA, read in part, is TGTGCCAGCAGTGACCGGGACAGGAAATCCTACGAG.

This clone was seen repeatedly, ten times or more. The sequence runs out 3 residues before the end of the CDR3; the remainder is reconstructed from the germline J gene. The chain is built from TRBV7-9 and TRBJ1-2; D is undetermined. The germline gives CDR1 SEHNR, CDR2 FQNEAQ (reference sequence). V was shortened by 10 bases and J by 4 bases, with 22 bases between the two germline ends. The CDR3 spans 15 residues. The CDR3 bases that were read are TGTGCCACCTCCGGGGAGGGTGGGAAGCCCTATGGC. It translates to CATSGEGGKPYG. In full, the CDR3 reads CATSGEGGKPYGYTF.

Of note for this clone: The read is 3 residues too short to cover the CDR3 end, so that end is filled in from the germline J gene. The chain couples TRBV7-9 to TRBJ1-2; possibly TRBD1 for D (5 bases). The CDR3 loop spans 14 amino acids. CDR1 is SEHNR, CDR2 FQNEAQ, per germline (reference sequence). Partial CDR3 DNA: TGTGCCAGCAGCTCAACCGGGGGGATCTACGAC. Protein product: CASSSTGGIYD. The CDR3 in its entirety is CASSSTGGIYDYTF.

This clone was recorded many times. The CDR3 loop reads CASSLYTSETQYF. The covered CDR3 bases are TGTGCCAGCAGCTTGTACACCTCCGAGACC. The V gene is TRBV5-4, the J gene TRBJ2-5; D uncertain. The read ends 3 residues shy of where the CDR3 ends; the end is completed using the germline J gene. CDR3 length: 13 amino acids. CDR1 is SGHNT, CDR2 YYREEE, per germline (reference sequence). The V gene lost 1 base and the J gene lost 5 bases, with 9 bases spanning the gap.

This clone was seen repeatedly, ten times or more. CDR3 DNA (partial): TGTGCCAGCAGCCCTACAGGGGGCGGAAGCACTGAA. It yields the protein CASSPTGGGSTE. Given in full, the CDR3 is CASSPTGGGSTEAFF. The chain has TRBV6-2 or TRBV6-3 and TRBJ1-1; 9 bases are shared with TRBD1. The CDR3 goes on 3 residues after the read ends, and that part is filled in from the germline J gene. After removal of 6 bases from V and 4 bases from J, the junction contained 9 bases not matched to a gene. This CDR3 is 15 amino acids long. Germline assignment: CDR1 MNHEY and CDR2 SVGEGT.

This clone was seen repeatedly, ten times or more. The CDR3 end lies 3 residues beyond the end of the read and is filled in from the germline J gene. This rearrangement joins TRBV6-1 to TRBJ2-5; a possible D gene is TRBD1 (6 bases). Germline V gene lookup returns CDR1 MNHNS and CDR2 SASEGT. This CDR3 has 13 amino acids. V was pared by 2 bases and J by 3 bases, with 7 bases between. This chain's CDR3 is CASSERDKETQYF. The sequenced part of the CDR3 DNA is TGTGCCAGCAGTGAACGGGACAAAGAGACC.

This clone was picked up many times. The sequenced fragment ends 3 residues before the CDR3 boundary, so the rest is inferred from the germline J gene. The chain uses TRBV18 and TRBJ2-4, with 8 bases aligning to TRBD2. Unmatched junction bases numbered 5, after V lost 0 bases and J lost 4 bases. The CDR3 contains 16 residues. CDR1 and CDR2 (germline): KGHSH, LQKENI. The part of the CDR3 DNA that was read is TGTGCCAGCTCACCACCAACAACTAGCGGAAAAAACATT. Its translation: CASSPPTTSGKNI. The complete CDR3 protein is CASSPPTTSGKNIQYF. Full variable domain (missing parts from reference TRBV18 and TRBJ2-4): NAGVMQNPRHLVRRRGQEARLRCSPMKGHSHVYWYRQLPEEGLKFMVYLQKENIIDESGMPKERFSAEFPKEGPSILRIQQVVRGDSAAYFCASSPPTTSGKNIQYFGAGTRLSVL.